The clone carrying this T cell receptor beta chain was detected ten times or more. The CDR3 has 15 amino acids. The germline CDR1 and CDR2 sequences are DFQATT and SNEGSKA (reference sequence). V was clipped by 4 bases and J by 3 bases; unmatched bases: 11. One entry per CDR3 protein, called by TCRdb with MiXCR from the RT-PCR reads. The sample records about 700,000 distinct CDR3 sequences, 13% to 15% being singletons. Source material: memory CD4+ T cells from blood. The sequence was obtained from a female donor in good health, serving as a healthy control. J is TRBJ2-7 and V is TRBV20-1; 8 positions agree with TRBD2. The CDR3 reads CSAIIRGGSVYEQYF. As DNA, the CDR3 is TGCAGTGCTATCATACGGGGGGGGTCGGTCTACGAGCAGTACTTC.